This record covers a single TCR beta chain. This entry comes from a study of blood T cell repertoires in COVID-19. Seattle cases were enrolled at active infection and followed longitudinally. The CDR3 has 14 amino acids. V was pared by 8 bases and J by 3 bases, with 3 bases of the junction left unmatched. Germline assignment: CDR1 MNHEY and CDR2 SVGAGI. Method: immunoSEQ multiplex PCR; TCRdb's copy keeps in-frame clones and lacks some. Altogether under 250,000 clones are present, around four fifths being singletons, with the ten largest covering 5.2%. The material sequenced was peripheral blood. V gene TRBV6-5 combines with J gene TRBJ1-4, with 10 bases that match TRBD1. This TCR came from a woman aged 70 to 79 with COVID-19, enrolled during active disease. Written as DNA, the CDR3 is TGTGCCAGCCGACAGGGGGCAGCTAATGAAAAACTGTTTTTT. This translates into CASRQGAANEKLFF.